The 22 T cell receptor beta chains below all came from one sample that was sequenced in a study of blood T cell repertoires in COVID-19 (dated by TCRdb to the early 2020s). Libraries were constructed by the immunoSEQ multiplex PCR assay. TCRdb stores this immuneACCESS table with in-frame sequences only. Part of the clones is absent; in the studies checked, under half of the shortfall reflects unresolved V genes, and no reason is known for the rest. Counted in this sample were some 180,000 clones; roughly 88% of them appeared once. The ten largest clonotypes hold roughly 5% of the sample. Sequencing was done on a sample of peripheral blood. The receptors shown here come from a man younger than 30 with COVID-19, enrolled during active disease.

CDR3 bases: TGTGCCAGCAGGAAAGGACAGGTCCCCTCCTACGAGCAGTACTTC. It specifies CASRKGQVPSYEQYF. The chain uses TRBV6-5 and TRBJ2-7; TRBD1 agrees at 7 bases. Germline lookup yields CDR1 MNHEY and CDR2 SVGAGI. The CDR3 totals 15 residues. J was trimmed by 0 bases and V by 6 bases; bases with no gene match: 8.

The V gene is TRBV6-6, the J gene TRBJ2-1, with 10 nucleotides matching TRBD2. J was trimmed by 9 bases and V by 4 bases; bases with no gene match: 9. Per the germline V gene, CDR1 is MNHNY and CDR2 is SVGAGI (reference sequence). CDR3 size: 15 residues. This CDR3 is CASSWLAGVGGEQFF. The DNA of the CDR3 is TGTGCCAGCAGTTGGCTAGCGGGAGTGGGTGGTGAGCAGTTCTTC.

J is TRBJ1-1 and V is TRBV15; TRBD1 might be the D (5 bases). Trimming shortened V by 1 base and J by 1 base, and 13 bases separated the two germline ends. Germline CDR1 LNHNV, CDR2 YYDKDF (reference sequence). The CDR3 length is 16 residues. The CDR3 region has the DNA TGTGCCACCAGCAGAGGGAACAGGTTAACGAACACTGAAGCTTTCTTT. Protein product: CATSRGNRLTNTEAFF.

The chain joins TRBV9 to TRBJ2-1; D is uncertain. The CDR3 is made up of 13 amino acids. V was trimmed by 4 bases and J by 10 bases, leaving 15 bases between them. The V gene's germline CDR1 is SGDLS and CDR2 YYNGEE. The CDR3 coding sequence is TGTGCCAGCAGCACCCGAACCTCGAGAGAGCAGTTCTTC. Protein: CASSTRTSREQFF.

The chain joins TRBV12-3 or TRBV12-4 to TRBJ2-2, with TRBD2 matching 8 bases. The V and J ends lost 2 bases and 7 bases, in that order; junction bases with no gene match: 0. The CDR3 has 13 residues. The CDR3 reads CASSLLAGGELFF. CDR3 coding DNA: TGTGCCAGCAGTTTACTAGCGGGCGGGGAGCTGTTTTTT.

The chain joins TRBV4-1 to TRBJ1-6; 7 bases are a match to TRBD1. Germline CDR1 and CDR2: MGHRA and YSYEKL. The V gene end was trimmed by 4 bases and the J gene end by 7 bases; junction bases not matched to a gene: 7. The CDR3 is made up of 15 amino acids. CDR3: CASSLTGTANSPLHF. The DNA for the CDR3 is TGCGCCAGCAGCCTCACCGGGACAGCCAATTCACCCCTCCACTTT.

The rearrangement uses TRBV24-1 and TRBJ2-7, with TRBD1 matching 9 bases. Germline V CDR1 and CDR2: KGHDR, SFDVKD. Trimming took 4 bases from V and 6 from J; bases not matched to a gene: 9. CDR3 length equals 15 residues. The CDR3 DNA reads TGTGCCACCAGTGAATGGACAGGGGTGAAGCTCGAGCAGTACTTC. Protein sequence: CATSEWTGVKLEQYF.

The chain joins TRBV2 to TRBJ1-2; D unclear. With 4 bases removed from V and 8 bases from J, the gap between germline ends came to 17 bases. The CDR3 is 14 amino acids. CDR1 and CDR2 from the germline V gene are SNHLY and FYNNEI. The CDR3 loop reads CASSGKHVIRGYTF. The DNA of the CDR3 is TGTGCCAGCAGTGGAAAGCACGTAATTCGGGGCTACACCTTC.

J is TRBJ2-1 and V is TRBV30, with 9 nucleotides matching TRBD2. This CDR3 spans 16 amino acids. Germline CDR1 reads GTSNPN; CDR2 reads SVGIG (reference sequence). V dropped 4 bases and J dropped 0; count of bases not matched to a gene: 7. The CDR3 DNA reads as TGTGCCTGGAATAGATATAGCGGGAGCTCCTACAATGAGCAGTTCTTC. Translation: CAWNRYSGSSYNEQFF.

The CDR3 DNA is TGTGCCAGCAGCTGGGGAAGAGGGGAGGCCTCCTACGAGCAGTACTTC. Translation: CASSWGRGEASYEQYF. The V and J genes are TRBV5-6 and TRBJ2-7; possibly TRBD2 for D (6 bases). Trimming removed 3 bases from V and 0 bases from J, with 16 bases in between. This CDR3 region has 16 residues. From germline, CDR1 is SGHDT and CDR2 YYEEEE.

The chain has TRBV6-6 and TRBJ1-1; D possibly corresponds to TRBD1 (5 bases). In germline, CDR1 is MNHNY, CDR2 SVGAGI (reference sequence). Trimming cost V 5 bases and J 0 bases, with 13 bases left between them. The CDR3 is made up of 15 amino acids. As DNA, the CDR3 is TGTGCCAGCAGTCTTACACAGGTGATGAACACTGAAGCTTTCTTT. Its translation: CASSLTQVMNTEAFF.

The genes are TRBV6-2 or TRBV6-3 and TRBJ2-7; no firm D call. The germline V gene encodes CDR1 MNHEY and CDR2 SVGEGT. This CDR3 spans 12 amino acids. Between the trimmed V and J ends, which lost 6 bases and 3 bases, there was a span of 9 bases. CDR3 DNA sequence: TGTGCCAGCAGCACGTACGGCTACGAGCAGTACTTC. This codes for CASSTYGYEQYF.

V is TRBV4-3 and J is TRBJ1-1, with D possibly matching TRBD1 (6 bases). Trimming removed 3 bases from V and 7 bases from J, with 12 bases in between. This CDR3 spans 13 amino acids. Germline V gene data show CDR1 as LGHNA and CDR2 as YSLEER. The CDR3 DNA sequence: TGCGCCAGCAGCCACAGGGGAATAGGTGAAGCTTTCTTT. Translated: CASSHRGIGEAFF.

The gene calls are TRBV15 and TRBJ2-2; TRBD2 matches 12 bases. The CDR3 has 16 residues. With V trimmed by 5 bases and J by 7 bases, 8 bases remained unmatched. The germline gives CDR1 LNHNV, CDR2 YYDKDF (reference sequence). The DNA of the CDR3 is TGTGCCACCAGCCGCCGACTAGCGGGAGCGGGCGGGGAGCTGTTTTTT. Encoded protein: CATSRRLAGAGGELFF.

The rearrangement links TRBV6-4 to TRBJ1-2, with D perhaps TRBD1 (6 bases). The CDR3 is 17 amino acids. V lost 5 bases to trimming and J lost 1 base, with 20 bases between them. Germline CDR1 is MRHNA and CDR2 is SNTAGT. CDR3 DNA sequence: TGTGCCAGCAGTCAGTTCCCCTTCCCCAGGGGTAACTATGGCTACACCTTC. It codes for CASSQFPFPRGNYGYTF.

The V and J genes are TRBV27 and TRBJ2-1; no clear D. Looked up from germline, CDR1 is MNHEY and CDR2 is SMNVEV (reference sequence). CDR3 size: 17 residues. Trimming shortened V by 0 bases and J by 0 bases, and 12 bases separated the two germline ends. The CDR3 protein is CASSLSGLFSSYNEQFF. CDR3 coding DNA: TGTGCCAGCAGTTTATCTGGGCTATTCAGCTCCTACAATGAGCAGTTCTTC.

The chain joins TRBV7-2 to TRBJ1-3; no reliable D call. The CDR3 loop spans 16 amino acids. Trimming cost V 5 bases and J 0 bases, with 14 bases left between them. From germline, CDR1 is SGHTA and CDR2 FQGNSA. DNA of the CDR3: TGTGCCAGCAGCCCCGATGCAGGCCTCTCTGGAAACACCATATATTTT. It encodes CASSPDAGLSGNTIYF.

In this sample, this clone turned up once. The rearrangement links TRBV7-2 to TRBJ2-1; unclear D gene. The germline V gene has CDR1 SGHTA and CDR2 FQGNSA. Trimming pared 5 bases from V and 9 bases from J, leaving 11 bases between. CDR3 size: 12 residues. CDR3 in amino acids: CASSLYLGEQFF. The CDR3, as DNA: TGTGCCAGCAGCCTCTATCTAGGTGAGCAGTTCTTC.

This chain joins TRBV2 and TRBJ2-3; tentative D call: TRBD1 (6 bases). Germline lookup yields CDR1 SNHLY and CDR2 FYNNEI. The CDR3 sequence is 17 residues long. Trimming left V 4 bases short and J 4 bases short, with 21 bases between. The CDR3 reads CASSGRQDHPQADTQYF. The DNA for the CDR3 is TGTGCCAGCAGTGGGAGACAGGACCACCCTCAGGCAGATACGCAGTATTTT. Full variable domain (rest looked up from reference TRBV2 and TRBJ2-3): EPEVTQTPSHQVTQMGQEVILRCVPISNHLYFYWYRQILGQKVEFLVSFYNNEISEKSEIFDDQFSVERPDGSNFTLKIRSTKLEDSAMYFCASSGRQDHPQADTQYFGPGTRLTVL.

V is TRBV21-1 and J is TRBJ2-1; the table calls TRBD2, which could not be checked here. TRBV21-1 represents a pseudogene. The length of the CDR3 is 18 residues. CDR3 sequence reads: CASSQLAGGLRADNEQFF. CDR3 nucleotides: TGTGCCAGCAGTCAACTAGCGGGAGGGCTTCGGGCAGACAATGAGCAGTTCTTC.

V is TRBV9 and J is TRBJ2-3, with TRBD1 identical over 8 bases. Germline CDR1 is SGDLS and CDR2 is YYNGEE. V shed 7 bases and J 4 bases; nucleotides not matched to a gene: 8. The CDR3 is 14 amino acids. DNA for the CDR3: TGTGCCAGCTCCGGGACAGGACGCCCAGATACGCAGTATTTT. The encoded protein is CASSGTGRPDTQYF. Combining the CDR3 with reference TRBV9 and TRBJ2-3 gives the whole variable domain DSGVTQTPKHLITATGQRVTLRCSPRSGDLSVYWYQQSLDQGLQFLIQYYNGEERAKGNILERFSAQQFPDLHSELNLSSLELGDSALYFCASSGTGRPDTQYFGPGTRLTVL.

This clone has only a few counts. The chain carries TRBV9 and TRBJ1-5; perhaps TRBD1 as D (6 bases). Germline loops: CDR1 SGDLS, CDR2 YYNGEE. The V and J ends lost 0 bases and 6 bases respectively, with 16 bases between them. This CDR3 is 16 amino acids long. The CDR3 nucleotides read TGTGCCAGCAGCGTAGGGGCAGGGGAGTGGGGTCAGCCCCAGCATTTT. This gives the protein CASSVGAGEWGQPQHF.